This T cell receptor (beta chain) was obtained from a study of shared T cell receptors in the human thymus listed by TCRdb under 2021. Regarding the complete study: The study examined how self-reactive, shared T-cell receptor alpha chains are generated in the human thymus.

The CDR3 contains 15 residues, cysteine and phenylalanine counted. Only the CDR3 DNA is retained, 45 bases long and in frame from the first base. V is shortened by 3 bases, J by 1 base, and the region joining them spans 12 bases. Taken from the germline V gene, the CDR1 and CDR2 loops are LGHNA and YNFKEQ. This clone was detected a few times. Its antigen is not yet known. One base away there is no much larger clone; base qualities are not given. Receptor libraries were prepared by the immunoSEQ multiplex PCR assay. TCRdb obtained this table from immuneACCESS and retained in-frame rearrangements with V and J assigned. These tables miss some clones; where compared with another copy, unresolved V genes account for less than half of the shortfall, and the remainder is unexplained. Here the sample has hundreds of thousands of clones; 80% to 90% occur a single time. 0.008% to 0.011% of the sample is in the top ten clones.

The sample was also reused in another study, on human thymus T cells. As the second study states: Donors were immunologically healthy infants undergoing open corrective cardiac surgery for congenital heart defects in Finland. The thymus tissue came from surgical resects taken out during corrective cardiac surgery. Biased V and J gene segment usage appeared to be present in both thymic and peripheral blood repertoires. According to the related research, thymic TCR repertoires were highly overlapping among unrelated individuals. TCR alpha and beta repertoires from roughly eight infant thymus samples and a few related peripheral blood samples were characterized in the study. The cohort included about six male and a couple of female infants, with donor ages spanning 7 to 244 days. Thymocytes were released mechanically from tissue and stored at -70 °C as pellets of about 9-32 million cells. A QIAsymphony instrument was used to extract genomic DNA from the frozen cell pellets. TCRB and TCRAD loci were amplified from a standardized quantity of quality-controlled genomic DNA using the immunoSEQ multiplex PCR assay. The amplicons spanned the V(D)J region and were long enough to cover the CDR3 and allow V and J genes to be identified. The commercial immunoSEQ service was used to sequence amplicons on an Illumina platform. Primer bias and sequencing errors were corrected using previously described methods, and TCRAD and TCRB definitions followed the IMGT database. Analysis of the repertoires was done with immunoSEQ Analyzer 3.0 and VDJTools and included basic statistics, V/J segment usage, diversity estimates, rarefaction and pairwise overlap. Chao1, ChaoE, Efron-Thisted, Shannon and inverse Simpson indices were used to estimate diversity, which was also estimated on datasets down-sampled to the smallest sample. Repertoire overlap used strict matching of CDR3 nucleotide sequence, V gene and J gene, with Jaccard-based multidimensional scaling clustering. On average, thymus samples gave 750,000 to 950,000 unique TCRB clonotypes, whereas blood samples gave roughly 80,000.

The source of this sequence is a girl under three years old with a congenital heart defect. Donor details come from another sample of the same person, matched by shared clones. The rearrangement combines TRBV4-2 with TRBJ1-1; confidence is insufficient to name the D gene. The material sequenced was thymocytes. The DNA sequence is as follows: TGTGCCAGCAGCCATCCCCCCGTCCCGAACACTGAAGCTTTCTTT. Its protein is CASSHPPVPNTEAFF.